Each of the 6 T cell receptor beta chains below was sequenced from the same sample in a study of T cell responses to AZD1222 COVID-19 vaccine (dated by TCRdb to about 2021). The time point tag for this specimen amounts to: baseline before first vaccination. Read against the paper, the sample's treatment or condition label means: meningococcal conjugate vaccine given as trial control. The library was built by means of the immunoSEQ multiplex PCR assay. TCRdb stores this immuneACCESS table with in-frame sequences only. Part of the clones is absent; in the studies checked, under half of the shortfall reflects unresolved V genes, and no reason is known for the rest. This sample comprises 66,000 or so clones, 79% of them detected only once. The ten largest clonotypes hold approximately 23% of the sample. Source: peripheral blood, taken on day 0 of MenACWY control vaccination. The receptors stem from an adult in good health.

This chain links TRBV19 with TRBJ1-2; D uncertain. The CDR3 totals 12 residues. The V gene's germline CDR1 is LNHDA and CDR2 SQIVND (reference sequence). V shed 6 bases and J shed 5 bases, with 10 bases lying between them. Here the CDR3 reads CASSPGLYGYTF. CDR3 DNA sequence: TGTGCCAGTAGCCCCGGATTGTATGGCTACACCTTC.

The rearrangement uses TRBV9 and TRBJ2-3, with 7 bases aligning to TRBD2. Per germline, CDR1 SGDLS and CDR2 YYNGEE. Trimming took 4 bases from V and 7 from J; bases not matched to a gene: 6. This CDR3 has 13 amino acids. CDR3 nucleotide sequence: TGTGCCAGCAGCTTCGGACTAGACAATACGCAGTATTTT. Translating gives CASSFGLDNTQYF.

The V call is TRBV28, the J call TRBJ2-6; D call uncertain. The CDR3 has 14 amino acids. V gave up 8 bases and J gave up 2 bases, with 10 bases separating them. The V gene's germline CDR1 is MDHEN and CDR2 SYDVKM. The CDR3, as DNA: TGTGCCAGCGGTTACTCCCCTGGGGCCAACGTCCTGACTTTC. It encodes CASGYSPGANVLTF.

The chain has TRBV2 and TRBJ2-1, with D maybe TRBD1 (5 bases). V was shortened by 8 bases and J by 3 bases, with 17 bases between the two germline ends. The CDR3 covers 15 residues. Germline lookup yields CDR1 SNHLY and CDR2 FYNNEI. CDR3 in amino acids: CASGAWLLSYNEQFF. DNA of the CDR3: TGTGCCAGCGGGGCCTGGCTCCTAAGCTACAATGAGCAGTTCTTC.

The chain has TRBV6-1 and TRBJ2-1; TRBD1 might be the D (7 bases). This CDR3 has 15 residues. Trimming shortened V by 3 bases and J by 7 bases, and 16 bases separated the two germline ends. Germline lookup yields CDR1 MNHNS and CDR2 SASEGT. CDR3 region: CASSDLFPGGNEQFF. CDR3 in DNA: TGTGCCAGCAGTGATCTCTTCCCAGGGGGGAATGAGCAGTTCTTC.

The chain recombines TRBV6-5 with TRBJ2-2, with D perhaps TRBD2 (5 bases). The CDR3 contains 15 residues. Trimming left V 7 bases short and J 3 bases short, with 15 bases between. Germline CDR1 MNHEY, CDR2 SVGAGI. CDR3 sequence reads: CASTFGVAHTGELFF. For the CDR3, the DNA is TGTGCCAGCACCTTCGGGGTGGCGCACACCGGGGAGCTGTTTTTT.